This T cell receptor beta chain appears in the sequencing data of a study of CD8+ T cells in alopecia areata. General study points: Clonality in lesional scalp, especially alopecia totalis/universalis, exceeded that of normal scalp.

As to this clone: Its antigen is unknown. Mouse names are used for the genes.

cDNA serving as the sequencing template came from extracted, reverse transcribed RNA. TCRdb's table, derived via immunoSEQ multiplex PCR, lists solely in-frame clones and lacks some. The sample includes about 110,000 clones, none of them occurring once. Sequenced material: lesional skin. The receptor comes from a C3H/HeJ mouse with alopecia areata. Strain haplotype at MHC: H2-k.

CDR3 amino acids: CTCSAETGGFYAEQFF. CDR3 DNA (partial): TGCACCTGCAGTGCAGAGACTGGGGGATTTTATGCT. This sequence joins TRBV1 and TRBJ2-1; 9 nucleotides align to TRBD2. The read finishes 4 residues shy of the CDR3 end, and the germline J gene is used to complete it. CDR3 size: 16 residues. CDR1 is NSQYPW and CDR2 is LRSPGD in the germline V gene (reference sequence). V lost 0 bases and J lost 4; bases outside the gene matches: 4. Using reference TRBV1 and TRBJ2-1 for the parts outside the CDR3, the full variable domain is VTLLEQNPRWRLVPRGQAVNLRCILKNSQYPWMSWYQQDLQKQLQWLFTLRSPGDKEVKSLPGADYLATRVTDTELRLQVANMSQGRTLYCTCSAETGGFYAEQFFGPGTRLTVL.